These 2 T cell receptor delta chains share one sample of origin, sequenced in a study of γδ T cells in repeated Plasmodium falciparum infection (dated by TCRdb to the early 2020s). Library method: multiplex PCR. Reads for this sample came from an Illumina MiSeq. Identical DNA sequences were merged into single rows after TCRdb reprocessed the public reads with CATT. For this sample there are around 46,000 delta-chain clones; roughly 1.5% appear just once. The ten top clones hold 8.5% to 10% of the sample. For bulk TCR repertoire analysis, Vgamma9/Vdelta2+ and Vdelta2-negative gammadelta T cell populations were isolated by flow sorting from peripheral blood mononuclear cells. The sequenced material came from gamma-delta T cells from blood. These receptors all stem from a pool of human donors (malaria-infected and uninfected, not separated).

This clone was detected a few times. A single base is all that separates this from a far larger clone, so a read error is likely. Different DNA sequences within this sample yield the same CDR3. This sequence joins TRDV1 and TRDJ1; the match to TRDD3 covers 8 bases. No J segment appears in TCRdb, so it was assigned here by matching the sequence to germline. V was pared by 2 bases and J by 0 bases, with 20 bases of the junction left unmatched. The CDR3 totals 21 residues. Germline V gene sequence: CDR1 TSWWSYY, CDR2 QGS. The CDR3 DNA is TGTGCTCTTGGGGAATTGGCCTTCCCGAACACTGGGGGCACTTACACCGATAAACTCATCTTT. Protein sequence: CALGELAFPNTGGTYTDKLIF.

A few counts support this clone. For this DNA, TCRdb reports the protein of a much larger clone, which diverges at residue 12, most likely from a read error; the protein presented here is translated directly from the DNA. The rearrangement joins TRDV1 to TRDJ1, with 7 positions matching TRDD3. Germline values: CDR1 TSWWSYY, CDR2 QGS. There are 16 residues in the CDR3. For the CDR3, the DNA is TGTGCTCTTGGGGAACCGTACTGGGGTTGGACCGGTAAACTCATCTTT. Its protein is CALGEPYWGWTGKLIF.